This T cell receptor beta chain originates from a study of T-cell reconstitution after alpha-beta-depleted transplantation in children. During its preparation, the TCRbeta library received unique molecular identifiers. From the PCR reads, TCRdb called clonotypes with MiXCR, one entry per CDR3 protein. The sample consists of around 370,000 distinct CDR3 sequences, approximately 10% of them appearing once. CDR3 length equals 13 residues. Germline V CDR1 and CDR2: MNHEY, SVGEGT. V was shortened by 7 bases and J by 5 bases, with 14 bases between the two germline ends. A few counts support this clonotype. The chain uses TRBV6-2 or TRBV6-3 and TRBJ1-2; D is ambiguous. The sequences come from PBMCs from the stem cell graft donor, collected from the stem cell graft. The receptor was derived from a human donor who donated a stem cell graft to a child with acute lymphoblastic leukemia. This chain's CDR3 is CASTYGFGYGYTF. The CDR3 coding sequence is TGTGCCAGCACGTACGGCTTTGGTTATGGCTACACCTTC.